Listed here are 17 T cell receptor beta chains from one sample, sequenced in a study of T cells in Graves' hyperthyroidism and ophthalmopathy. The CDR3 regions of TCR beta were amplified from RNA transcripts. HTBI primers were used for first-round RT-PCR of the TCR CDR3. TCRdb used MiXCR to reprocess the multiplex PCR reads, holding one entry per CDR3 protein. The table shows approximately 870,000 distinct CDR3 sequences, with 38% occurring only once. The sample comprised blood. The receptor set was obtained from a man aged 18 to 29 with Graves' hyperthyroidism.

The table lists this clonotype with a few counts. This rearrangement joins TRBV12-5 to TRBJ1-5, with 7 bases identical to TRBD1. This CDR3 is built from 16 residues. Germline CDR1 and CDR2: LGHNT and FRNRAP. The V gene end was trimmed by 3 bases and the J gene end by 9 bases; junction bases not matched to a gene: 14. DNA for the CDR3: TGTGCTAGTGGTTTTGGACGAGGGGGCGCGGGTTCGCCCCAGCATTTT. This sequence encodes CASGFGRGGAGSPQHF.

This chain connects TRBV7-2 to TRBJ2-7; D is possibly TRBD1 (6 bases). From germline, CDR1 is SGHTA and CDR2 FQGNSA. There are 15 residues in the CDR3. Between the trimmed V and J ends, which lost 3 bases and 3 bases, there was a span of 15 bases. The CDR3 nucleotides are TGTGCCAGCAGCTTGTATGCCGGACAGAACTACGAGCAGTACTTC. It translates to CASSLYAGQNYEQYF. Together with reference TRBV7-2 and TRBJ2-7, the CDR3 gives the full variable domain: GAGVSQSPSNKVTEKGKDVELRCDPISGHTALYWYRQSLGQGLEFLIYFQGNSAPDKSGLPSDRFSAERTGGSVSTLTIQRTQQEDSAVYLCASSLYAGQNYEQYFGPGTRLTVT.

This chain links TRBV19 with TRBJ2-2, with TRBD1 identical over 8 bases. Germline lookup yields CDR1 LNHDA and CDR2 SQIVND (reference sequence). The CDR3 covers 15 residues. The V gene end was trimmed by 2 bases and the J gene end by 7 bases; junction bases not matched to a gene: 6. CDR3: CASSIQGALSGELFF. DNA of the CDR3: TGTGCCAGTAGTATACAGGGGGCGCTTAGCGGGGAGCTGTTTTTT.

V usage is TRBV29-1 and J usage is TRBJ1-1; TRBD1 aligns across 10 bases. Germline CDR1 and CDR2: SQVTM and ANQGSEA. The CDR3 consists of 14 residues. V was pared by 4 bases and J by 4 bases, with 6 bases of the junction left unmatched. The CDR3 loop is CSVGQGAVLTEAFF. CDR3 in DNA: TGCAGCGTTGGACAGGGGGCAGTGCTCACTGAAGCTTTCTTT.

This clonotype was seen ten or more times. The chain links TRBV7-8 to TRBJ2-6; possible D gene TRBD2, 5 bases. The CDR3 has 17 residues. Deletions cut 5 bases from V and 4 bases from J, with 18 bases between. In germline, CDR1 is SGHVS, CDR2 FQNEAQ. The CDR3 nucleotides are TGTGCCAGCAGCCAGGAGGACCAGCGTTTCGGGGCCAACGTCCTGACTTTC. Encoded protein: CASSQEDQRFGANVLTF. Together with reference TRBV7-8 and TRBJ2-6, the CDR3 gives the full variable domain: GAGVSQSPRYKVAKRGQDVALRCDPISGHVSLFWYQQALGQGPEFLTYFQNEAQLDKSGLPSDRFFAERPEGSVSTLKIQRTQQEDSAVYLCASSQEDQRFGANVLTFGAGSRLTVL.

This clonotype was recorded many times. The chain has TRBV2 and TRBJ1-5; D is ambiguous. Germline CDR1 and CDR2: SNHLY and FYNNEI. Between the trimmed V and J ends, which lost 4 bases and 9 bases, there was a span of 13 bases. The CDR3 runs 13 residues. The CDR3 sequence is CASSGNSQAPQHF. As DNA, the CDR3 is TGTGCCAGCAGTGGGAACAGTCAGGCGCCCCAGCATTTT.

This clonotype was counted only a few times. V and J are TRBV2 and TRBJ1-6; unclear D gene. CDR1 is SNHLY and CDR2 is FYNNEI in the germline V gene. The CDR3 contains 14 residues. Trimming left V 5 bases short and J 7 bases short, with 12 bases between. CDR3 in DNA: TGTGCCAGCAGTTTGCCAGGAGGGAATTCACCCCTCCACTTT. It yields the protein CASSLPGGNSPLHF. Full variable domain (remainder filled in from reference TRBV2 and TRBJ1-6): EPEVTQTPSHQVTQMGQEVILRCVPISNHLYFYWYRQILGQKVEFLVSFYNNEISEKSEIFDDQFSVERPDGSNFTLKIRSTKLEDSAMYFCASSLPGGNSPLHFGNGTRLTVT.

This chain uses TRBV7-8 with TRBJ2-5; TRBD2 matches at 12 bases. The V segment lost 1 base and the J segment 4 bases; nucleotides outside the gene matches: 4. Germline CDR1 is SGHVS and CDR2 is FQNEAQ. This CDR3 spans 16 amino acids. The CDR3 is CASSLVRLAGVETQYF. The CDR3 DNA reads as TGTGCCAGCAGCTTAGTCCGACTAGCGGGAGTAGAGACCCAGTACTTC.

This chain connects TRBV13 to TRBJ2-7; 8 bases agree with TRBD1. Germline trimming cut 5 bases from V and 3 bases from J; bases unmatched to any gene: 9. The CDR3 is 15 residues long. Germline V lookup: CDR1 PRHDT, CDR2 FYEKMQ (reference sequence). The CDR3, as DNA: TGTGCCAGCAGCGCAGGACAGGGTAGGGACTACGAGCAGTACTTC. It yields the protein CASSAGQGRDYEQYF.

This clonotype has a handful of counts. CDR3 protein: CASSFRSGPRTGELFF. The CDR3 nucleotides are TGTGCCAGCAGCTTTCGTTCTGGACCCCGCACCGGGGAGCTGTTTTTT. The rearrangement links TRBV9 to TRBJ2-2; no clear D. V was shortened by 4 bases and J by 4 bases, with 17 bases between the two germline ends. Germline V gives CDR1 SGDLS, CDR2 YYNGEE. This CDR3 has 16 residues.

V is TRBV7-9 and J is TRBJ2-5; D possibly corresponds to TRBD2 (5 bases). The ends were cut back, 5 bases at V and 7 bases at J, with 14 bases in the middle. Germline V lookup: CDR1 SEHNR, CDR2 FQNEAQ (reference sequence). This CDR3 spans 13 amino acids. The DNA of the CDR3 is TGTGCCAGCAGCGGAGGCAGGAACGGGACCCAGTACTTC. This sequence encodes CASSGGRNGTQYF.

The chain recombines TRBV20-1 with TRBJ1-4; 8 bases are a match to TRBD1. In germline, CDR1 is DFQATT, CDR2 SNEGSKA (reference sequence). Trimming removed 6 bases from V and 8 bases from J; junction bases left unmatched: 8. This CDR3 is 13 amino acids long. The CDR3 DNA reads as TGCAGTGCCCGGACAGGGAGTAGGGAAAAACTGTTTTTT. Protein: CSARTGSREKLFF.

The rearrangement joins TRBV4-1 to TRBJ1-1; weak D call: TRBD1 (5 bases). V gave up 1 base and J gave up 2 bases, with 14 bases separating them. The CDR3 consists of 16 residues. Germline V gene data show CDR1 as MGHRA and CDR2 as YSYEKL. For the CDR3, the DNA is TGCGCCAGCAGCCAAGTCTTAGGGACCGATAACACTGAAGCTTTCTTT. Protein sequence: CASSQVLGTDNTEAFF.

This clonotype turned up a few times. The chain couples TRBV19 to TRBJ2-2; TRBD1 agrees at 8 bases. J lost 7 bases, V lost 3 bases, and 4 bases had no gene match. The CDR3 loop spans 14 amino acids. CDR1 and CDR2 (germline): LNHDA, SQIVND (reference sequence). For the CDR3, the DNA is TGTGCCAGTAGTATTCAGGGGGCTGACGGGGAGCTGTTTTTT. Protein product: CASSIQGADGELFF. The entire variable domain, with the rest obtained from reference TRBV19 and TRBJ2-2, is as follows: DGGITQSPKYLFRKEGQNVTLSCEQNLNHDAMYWYRQDPGQGLRLIYYSQIVNDFQKGDIAEGYSVSREKKESFPLTVTSAQKNPTAFYLCASSIQGADGELFFGEGSRLTVL.

CDR3 sequence: CASSRLLELAHEQYF. CDR3 DNA: TGTGCCAGCAGTCGCCTACTAGAACTAGCGCACGAGCAGTACTTC. The chain uses TRBV6-6 and TRBJ2-7, with 7 bases identical to TRBD2. The V gene's germline CDR1 is MNHNY and CDR2 SVGAGI (reference sequence). The CDR3 totals 15 residues. The junction had 12 bases not matched to a gene; V was cut back by 5 bases and J by 5 bases.

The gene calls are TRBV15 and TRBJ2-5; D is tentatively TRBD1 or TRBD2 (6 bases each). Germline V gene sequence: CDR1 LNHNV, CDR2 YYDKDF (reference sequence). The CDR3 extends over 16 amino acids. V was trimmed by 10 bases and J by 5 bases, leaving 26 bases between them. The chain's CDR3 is CAISHSTGPGGETQYF. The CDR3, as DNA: TGTGCCATCTCCCACTCTACAGGGCCCGGGGGTGAGACCCAGTACTTC.

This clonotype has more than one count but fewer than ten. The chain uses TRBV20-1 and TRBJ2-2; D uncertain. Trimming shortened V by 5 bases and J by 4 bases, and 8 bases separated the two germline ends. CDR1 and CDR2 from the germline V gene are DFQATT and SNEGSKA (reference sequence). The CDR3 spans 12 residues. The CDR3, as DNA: TGCAGTGCTTCCGACGTCACCGGGGAGCTGTTTTTT. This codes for CSASDVTGELFF.